This T cell receptor (beta chain) was recovered during a study of blood T cell repertoires in COVID-19. Looking at the study overall: Italy, Spain and the United States were the sources of the convalescent and acute COVID-19 samples.

V was pared by 0 bases and J by 0 bases, with 6 bases between. The germline V gene has CDR1 LGHNA and CDR2 YSLEER. The CDR3 is 15 residues long. TCRdb's table, derived via immunoSEQ multiplex PCR, lists solely in-frame clones and lacks some. The table lists 150,000 or so clones, approximately 88% of them singletons. The sequencing input was peripheral blood. The rearrangement links TRBV4-3 to TRBJ2-1; D gene ambiguous. The receptor was isolated from a woman in her 50s with acute or convalescent COVID-19. As DNA, the CDR3 is TGCGCCAGCAGCCAAGAATCTCCCTCCTACAATGAGCAGTTCTTC. Translated: CASSQESPSYNEQFF.